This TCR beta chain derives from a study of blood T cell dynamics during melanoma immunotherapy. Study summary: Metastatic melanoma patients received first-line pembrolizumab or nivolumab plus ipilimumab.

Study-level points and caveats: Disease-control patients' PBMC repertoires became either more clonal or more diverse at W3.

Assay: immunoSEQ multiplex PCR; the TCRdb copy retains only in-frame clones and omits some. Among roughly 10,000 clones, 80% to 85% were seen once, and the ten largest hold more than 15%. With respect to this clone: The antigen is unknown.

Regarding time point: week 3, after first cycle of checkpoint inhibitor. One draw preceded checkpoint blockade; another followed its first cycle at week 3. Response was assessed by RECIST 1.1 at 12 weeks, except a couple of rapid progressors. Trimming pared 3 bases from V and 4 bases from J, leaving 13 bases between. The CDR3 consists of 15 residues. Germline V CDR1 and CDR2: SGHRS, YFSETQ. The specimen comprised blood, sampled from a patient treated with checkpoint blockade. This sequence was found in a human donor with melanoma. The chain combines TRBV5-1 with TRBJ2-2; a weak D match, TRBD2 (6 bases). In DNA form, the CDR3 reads TGCGCCAGCAGCTCACTAGCCGCTTTCACCGGGGAGCTGTTTTTT. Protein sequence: CASSSLAAFTGELFF.